This T cell receptor (beta chain) was identified in a study of T cells after yellow fever vaccination. Broader study findings: When the response was secondary, it was weaker but reached its peak faster, day 5 versus 15. Contamination by abundant bulk-population clonotypes could be present in FACS-sorted repertoires. CD4 and CD8 compartments shared a small share of clonotypes, likely from convergent recombination.

This clonotype was seen ten or more times. What it binds is unknown. V lost 1 base, J lost 10 bases, and 13 bases lay in between. This CDR3 is 13 amino acids long. In germline, CDR1 is SEHNR, CDR2 FQNEAQ (reference sequence). TCRdb reprocessed the 5' RACE reads with MiXCR, giving one entry per CDR3 protein. Among around 310,000 distinct CDR3 sequences listed, around 4.5% were seen once. This clonotype was sampled from a man between 18 and 35 years old who received the YFV17D yellow fever vaccine. The chain recombines TRBV7-9 with TRBJ1-1, with D possibly matching TRBD1 (6 bases). The source was PBMCs, collected 15 days after the yellow fever booster vaccination. The DNA of the CDR3 is TGTGCCAGCAGCTTAGATGGGGGGACATCAGCTTTCTTT. Amino acid sequence: CASSLDGGTSAFF. Filled out from reference TRBV7-9 and TRBJ1-1, the complete variable domain reads DTGVSQNPRHKITKRGQNVTFRCDPISEHNRLYWYRQTLGQGPEFLTYFQNEAQLEKSRLLSDRFSAERPKGSFSTLEIQRTEQGDSAMYLCASSLDGGTSAFFGQGTRLTVV.